A single TCR beta chain is shown here with its context. The germline V gene has CDR1 SNHLY and CDR2 FYNNEI. V dropped 3 bases and J dropped 7 bases, with 13 bases sitting between them. The CDR3 spans 15 residues. This sample was included in a study of blood T cell repertoires in COVID-19. On the study more broadly: The origin of the acute and convalescent COVID-19 samples was the United States, Italy and Spain.

Original processing methods: Reference gene primer amplification gave estimated nucleated cell counts. Some clones are missing from TCRdb's copy, which holds only in-frame ones; the method was immunoSEQ multiplex PCR. V and J calls and clone size are those listed in that table; D and trimming were worked out from the DNA. The table shows about 130,000 clones, with 77% occurring only once. The TCR originated in a man aged 80 or over with acute or convalescent COVID-19. This rearrangement joins TRBV2 to TRBJ1-6; D unresolved. Sequencing was performed on peripheral blood. The CDR3 sequence: CASSEPSGVNSPLHF. CDR3 bases: TGTGCCAGCAGTGAGCCGAGTGGAGTGAATTCACCCCTCCACTTT.